A single sample is the source of the 23 T cell receptor beta chains below, sequenced in a study of T cells in Graves' hyperthyroidism and ophthalmopathy. There were TCR beta CDR3 regions amplified from RNA transcripts. A first-round RT-PCR of the TCR CDR3 used the HTBI primer set. TCRdb re-called the multiplex PCR reads with MiXCR, one entry per CDR3 protein. The sample has fewer than 650,000 distinct CDR3 sequences; approximately 48% are singletons. The sequenced sample was peripheral blood or thyroid tissue (not recorded which). These receptors originate from an adult woman with Graves' disease, either hyperthyroidism or ophthalmopathy (not recorded which).

This rearrangement joins TRBV6-1 to TRBJ2-5; TRBD2 agrees at 14 bases. The V gene end was trimmed by 11 bases and the J gene end by 4 bases; junction bases not matched to a gene: 3. CDR1 is MNHNS, CDR2 SASEGT, per germline. The CDR3 totals 13 residues. CDR3 bases: TGTGCCGTTGGACTAGCGGGAGGAGAGACCCAGTACTTC. Its translation: CAVGLAGGETQYF.

The V call is TRBV29-1, the J call TRBJ2-7; D not certain. The length of the CDR3 is 12 residues. The germline V gene has CDR1 SQVTM and CDR2 ANQGSEA. The CDR3 sequence: CSLEHRRYEQYF. CDR3 bases: TGCAGTCTAGAACATAGGAGATACGAGCAGTACTTC.

The rearrangement uses TRBV10-3 and TRBJ1-1; D may be TRBD1 (5 bases). This CDR3 contains 14 residues. Trimming took off 4 bases at V and 0 bases at J, with 9 bases between the two ends. CDR1 is ENHRY and CDR2 is SYGVKD in the germline V gene. The CDR3 DNA is TGTGCCATCAGTGGAGGGGACCTGAACACTGAAGCTTTCTTT. Amino acids: CAISGGDLNTEAFF.

The chain couples TRBV6-1 to TRBJ1-5, with D hard to call. Germline V gene sequence: CDR1 MNHNS, CDR2 SASEGT. Trimming removed 2 bases at V and 7 bases at J, with 3 bases between. The CDR3 has 11 amino acids. In DNA form, the CDR3 reads TGTGCCAGCAGTGAATTGCAGCCCCAGCATTTT. Amino acids: CASSELQPQHF.

V and J are TRBV2 and TRBJ2-1; no definite D call. Germline values: CDR1 SNHLY, CDR2 FYNNEI. The CDR3 contains 15 residues. V was trimmed by 5 bases and J by 8 bases, leaving 19 bases between them. The chain's CDR3 is CASSPFAVGGDEQFF. CDR3 nucleotide sequence: TGTGCCAGCAGTCCATTCGCGGTGGGCGGAGATGAGCAGTTCTTC.

This clonotype was observed at least ten times. This sequence joins TRBV20-1 and TRBJ1-2; perhaps TRBD1 as D (5 bases). V was pared by 4 bases and J by 4 bases, with 16 bases between. CDR1 and CDR2 from the germline V gene are DFQATT and SNEGSKA (reference sequence). The CDR3 loop spans 14 amino acids. CDR3 sequence reads: CSATGGGLIYGYTF. The CDR3 region has the DNA TGCAGTGCTACCGGGGGGGGTCTGATCTATGGCTACACCTTC.

In regard to this clonotype: As the CDR3 is not closed by the conserved phenylalanine or tryptophan, this likely results from a read error. V is TRBV6-5 and J is TRBJ1-1; no definite D call. Germline assignment: CDR1 MNHEY and CDR2 SVGAGI. This CDR3 has 14 residues. Trimming took off 5 bases at V and 2 bases at J, with 12 bases between the two ends. The CDR3 loop reads CASSEPVDNTEAFL. The CDR3 DNA is TGTGCCAGCAGTGAGCCCGTTGATAACACTGAAGCTTTCCTT.

About this clonotype itself: Because the CDR3's place on the DNA is in doubt, the DNA is left out and the CDR3 is given as listed by TCRdb. The chain joins TRBV20-1 to TRBJ2-2. From its first to its last residue, the CDR3 has 10 amino acids. The germline V gene encodes CDR1 DFQATT and CDR2 SNEGSKA (reference sequence). CDR3 loop: CSARERSCFF.

This clonotype came up many times. The chain's CDR3 is CASSPGFYEQYF. CDR3 nucleotides: TGTGCCAGCAGCCCGGGATTCTACGAGCAGTACTTC. This chain links TRBV6-5 with TRBJ2-7; D might be TRBD2 (5 bases). CDR1 and CDR2 from the germline V gene are MNHEY and SVGAGI. This CDR3 has 12 residues. The germline V and J ends were trimmed by 6 bases and 3 bases, with 9 bases remaining between them.

The CDR3 loop is CATSRDLKGFHGYTF. In nucleotides, the CDR3 is TGTGCCACCAGCAGAGATCTAAAAGGGTTTCATGGCTACACCTTC. The rearrangement joins TRBV15 to TRBJ1-2; D not resolved. Trimming pared 0 bases from V and 6 bases from J, leaving 14 bases between. Germline CDR1 is LNHNV and CDR2 is YYDKDF (reference sequence). CDR3 length: 15 residues.

The chain recombines TRBV7-9 with TRBJ1-3; D unresolved. CDR1 SEHNR and CDR2 FQNEAQ come from the germline V gene (reference sequence). Trimming shortened V by 11 bases and J by 0 bases, and 11 bases separated the two germline ends. The CDR3 has 13 amino acids. CDR3 residues: CACPASSGNTIYF. The DNA of the CDR3 is TGTGCCTGCCCCGCATCCTCTGGAAACACCATATATTTT.

The chain uses TRBV20-1 and TRBJ1-2, with D possibly matching TRBD1 (5 bases). The V end was cut by 3 bases, the J end by 0 bases, with 14 bases between. There are 15 residues in the CDR3. The germline CDR1 and CDR2 sequences are DFQATT and SNEGSKA (reference sequence). CDR3 nucleotides: TGCAGTGCTAGGATTCGGCAGGGCACTAACTATGGCTACACCTTC. Its translation is CSARIRQGTNYGYTF.

The rearrangement links TRBV20-1 to TRBJ1-2; D is possibly TRBD1 (5 bases). The CDR3 has 18 amino acids. V lost 4 bases and J 6 bases, leaving 30 bases between the germline ends. Germline CDR1 and CDR2: DFQATT and SNEGSKA (reference sequence). CDR3 protein: CSANTGDYRYTGDDGYTF. Written as DNA, the CDR3 is TGCAGTGCTAATACTGGGGACTACCGATACACCGGGGACGATGGCTACACCTTC.

Concerning this clonotype itself: A read error may produce the germline difference seen at one junction end. The V and J genes are TRBV10-2 and TRBJ2-5; D is uncertain. This CDR3 has 14 residues. From germline, CDR1 is WSHSY and CDR2 SAAADI. The CDR3 coding sequence is TGTGCCAGCTCACCAACAGATTCCTCGGAGACCCAGTACTTC. Protein: CASSPTDSSETQYF.

The J gene is TRBJ2-6, the V gene TRBV7-9, with no clear D. In germline, CDR1 is SEHNR, CDR2 FQNEAQ (reference sequence). The CDR3 is made up of 13 amino acids. V lost 6 bases to trimming and J lost 2 bases, with 5 bases between them. The CDR3 reads CASSAPGANVLTF. The CDR3 DNA reads as TGTGCCAGCAGTGCCCCTGGGGCCAACGTCCTGACTTTC. Looking up the rest from reference TRBV7-9 and TRBJ2-6 gives the full variable domain: DTGVSQNPRHKITKRGQNVTFRCDPISEHNRLYWYRQTLGQGPEFLTYFQNEAQLEKSRLLSDRFSAERPKGSFSTLEIQRTEQGDSAMYLCASSAPGANVLTFGAGSRLTVL.

This clonotype was found many times. The chain couples TRBV2 to TRBJ2-2, with D unresolved. Germline V CDR1 and CDR2: SNHLY, FYNNEI. This CDR3 spans 14 amino acids. Trimming shortened V by 5 bases and J by 3 bases, and 10 bases separated the two germline ends. The CDR3: CASSHEWDTGELFF. The DNA of the CDR3 is TGTGCCAGCAGTCACGAATGGGACACCGGGGAGCTGTTTTTT.

The chain employs TRBV7-2 and TRBJ2-7; D gene uncertain. The V end was cut by 1 base, the J end by 5 bases, with 6 bases between. The CDR3 runs 12 residues. The V gene's germline CDR1 is SGHTA and CDR2 FQGNSA. In DNA, the CDR3 is TGTGCCAGCAGCTTAGTTTCCCACGAGCAGTACTTC. It encodes CASSLVSHEQYF.

The V gene is TRBV13, the J gene TRBJ2-7; TRBD2 matches 8 bases. Germline CDR1 reads PRHDT; CDR2 reads FYEKMQ (reference sequence). With V trimmed by 5 bases and J by 6 bases, 6 bases remained unmatched. This CDR3 has 13 residues. The CDR3 DNA sequence: TGTGCCAGCAGCGAATTCCTAGCGGGCGAGCAGTACTTC. This codes for CASSEFLAGEQYF.

A remark on this clonotype: One end of the junction varies from germline; a read error may be responsible. This rearrangement joins TRBV14 to TRBJ2-2; 8 nucleotides line up with TRBD1. The germline gives CDR1 SGHDN, CDR2 FVKESK. CDR3 size: 17 residues. The CDR3 region has the DNA TGTGCCAGCAGCCCCTTGGACAGGGTAGATTACACCGGGGAGCTGTTTTTC. It translates to CASSPLDRVDYTGELFF.

The rearrangement uses TRBV7-6 and TRBJ2-7; 11 bases fit TRBD1. CDR3 length: 15 amino acids. Germline lookup yields CDR1 SGHVS and CDR2 FNYEAQ. V shed 5 bases and J 3 bases; nucleotides not matched to a gene: 6. The CDR3 reads CASSLGTGGIYEQYF. As DNA, the CDR3 is TGTGCCAGCAGCCTTGGGACAGGGGGGATCTACGAGCAGTACTTC.

The chain has TRBV19 and TRBJ2-1, with D perhaps matching TRBD2 (6 bases). The germline gives CDR1 LNHDA, CDR2 SQIVND (reference sequence). The CDR3 consists of 15 residues. V was cut by 7 bases and J by 3 bases, with 16 bases left in between. CDR3 DNA sequence: TGTGCCAGTATCGGGAGAAGGGGCGTCTACAATGAGCAGTTCTTC. It encodes CASIGRRGVYNEQFF. Variable domain in full (rest from reference TRBV19 and TRBJ2-1): DGGITQSPKYLFRKEGQNVTLSCEQNLNHDAMYWYRQDPGQGLRLIYYSQIVNDFQKGDIAEGYSVSREKKESFPLTVTSAQKNPTAFYLCASIGRRGVYNEQFFGPGTRLTVL.

This chain connects TRBV9 to TRBJ2-5; D is ambiguous. Germline-derived CDR1 and CDR2 are SGDLS and YYNGEE. The CDR3 is 14 amino acids. V lost 3 bases, J lost 1 base, and 10 bases lay in between. CDR3 DNA: TGTGCCAGCAGCGGGTCAGGTGCCCAAGAGACCCAGTACTTC. This sequence encodes CASSGSGAQETQYF.

This chain links TRBV20-1 with TRBJ1-1; a possible D gene is TRBD1 (6 bases). CDR3 length equals 13 residues. Trimming removed 6 bases at V and 4 bases at J, with 15 bases between. Germline V CDR1 and CDR2: DFQATT, SNEGSKA (reference sequence). The CDR3 sequence: CSAGRGMVTEAFF. CDR3 nucleotide sequence: TGCAGTGCCGGCAGGGGCATGGTCACTGAAGCTTTCTTT.